Shown below are 27 T cell receptor beta chains from a single sample sequenced in a study of Graves' ophthalmopathy and Graves' hyperthyroidism. Amplification targeted the TCR beta CDR3 regions, with RNA transcripts as the source material. HTBI primers served in a first-round RT-PCR, which a second-round multiplex PCR followed. In TCRdb, the multiplex PCR reads were re-called with MiXCR into one record per CDR3 protein. The profile shows a few hundred thousand distinct CDR3 sequences, roughly a sixth of them singletons. Sequencing input: peripheral blood. The receptors derive from an adult man with Graves' ophthalmopathy.

This clonotype turned up a few times. The V and J genes are TRBV7-2 and TRBJ2-7; 9 bases match TRBD1. CDR3 length equals 15 residues. Germline CDR1 is SGHTA and CDR2 is FQGNSA. J lost 1 base, V lost 5 bases, and 6 bases had no gene match. CDR3 in DNA: TGTGCCAGCAGCCCGACAGGGGGGGCGTCCTACGAGCAGTACTTC. It yields the protein CASSPTGGASYEQYF.

This clonotype came up many times. The CDR3 nucleotides are TGTGCCAGCAGGAGCCCCAGCGAGATAGGAGAGCAGTACTTC. Translation gives CASRSPSEIGEQYF. This chain links TRBV6-1 with TRBJ2-7; D call uncertain. CDR3 length equals 14 residues. CDR1 and CDR2 from the germline V gene are MNHNS and SASEGT. V was trimmed by 6 bases and J by 7 bases, leaving 19 bases between them.

This clonotype was recorded many times. The chain links TRBV11-2 to TRBJ1-3, with 7 bases that match TRBD1. V shed 5 bases, J shed 0 bases, and the junction held 7 bases outside the gene matches. This CDR3 is built from 16 residues. Germline V gives CDR1 SGHAT, CDR2 FQNNGV. The CDR3 loop reads CASSPDRANSGNTIYF. CDR3 nucleotide sequence: TGTGCCAGCAGCCCTGACAGGGCCAACTCTGGAAACACCATATATTTT. Using reference TRBV11-2 and TRBJ1-3 for the parts outside the CDR3, the full variable domain is EAGVAQSPRYKIIEKRQSVAFWCNPISGHATLYWYQQILGQGPKLLIQFQNNGVVDDSQLPKDRFSAERLKGVDSTLKIQPAKLEDSAVYLCASSPDRANSGNTIYFGEGSWLTVV.

This clonotype was picked up many times. The gene calls are TRBV20-1 and TRBJ2-7, with 10 positions matching TRBD2. V was clipped by 6 bases and J by 1 base; unmatched bases: 15. The CDR3 is made up of 17 amino acids. CDR1 and CDR2 from the germline V gene are DFQATT and SNEGSKA (reference sequence). CDR3 region: CSASPYIAGGSSYEQYF. For the CDR3, the DNA is TGCAGTGCCTCTCCCTACATAGCGGGGGGATCATCCTACGAGCAGTACTTC.

This clonotype was picked up many times. Its ends do not fully match the called genes, so a read error is possible. The chain is built from TRBV5-1 and TRBJ1-1; D is unresolved. The CDR3 sequence is 14 residues long. Germline V CDR1 and CDR2: SGHRS, YFSETQ. The CDR3 loop reads CACSLGGLNTEAFF. The CDR3 DNA reads TGCGCCTGCAGCTTGGGAGGTTTGAACACTGAAGCTTTCTTT.

The table lists this clonotype with many counts. V and J are TRBV12-3 or TRBV12-4 and TRBJ2-7, with D hard to call. V lost 10 bases to trimming and J lost 3 bases, with 7 bases between them. The CDR3 extends over 10 amino acids. Written as DNA, the CDR3 is TGTGCCAACACCGGCTACGAGCAGTACTTC. It is translated as CANTGYEQYF.

For this clonotype: With a much larger clone just one base away, this may be a read error. Because the CDR3 is missing its conserved closing phenylalanine or tryptophan, this is likely a read error. The CDR3 DNA follows: TGTGCCAGCAGCTTCGGGTACGTCTACGAGCAGTACCTC. It codes for CASSFGYVYEQYL. The gene calls are TRBV13 and TRBJ2-7; no firm D call. The V gene's germline CDR1 is PRHDT and CDR2 FYEKMQ (reference sequence). Deletions cut 3 bases from V and 3 bases from J, with 9 bases between. CDR3 length equals 13 residues.

This clonotype was detected ten times or more. The chain couples TRBV15 to TRBJ2-2, with 9 bases aligning to TRBD1. V was pared by 3 bases and J by 1 base, with 6 bases of the junction left unmatched. This CDR3 has 17 amino acids. In germline, CDR1 is LNHNV, CDR2 YYDKDF (reference sequence). The CDR3: CATSSGLGQGNTGELFF. In DNA form, the CDR3 reads TGTGCCACCAGCAGTGGCCTGGGACAGGGGAACACCGGGGAGCTGTTTTTT.

The chain uses TRBV12-3 or TRBV12-4 and TRBJ2-7; the match to TRBD1 covers 7 bases. With 5 bases clipped from V and 3 bases from J, the junction kept 10 bases outside the gene matches. CDR3 size: 15 residues. The CDR3 region is CASSSTTGPHYEQYF. CDR3 nucleotide sequence: TGTGCCAGCAGTAGTACGACAGGGCCTCACTACGAGCAGTACTTC.

Concerning this clonotype: The junction departs from the called germline gene at one end, perhaps through a read error. The chain combines TRBV6-5 with TRBJ1-5, with D possibly TRBD1 on 5 matching bases. Germline CDR1 reads MNHEY; CDR2 reads SVGAGI. The CDR3 spans 14 residues. CDR3 bases: TGTGCCAGCAGTTACCAGGGTTTTTATCAACCCCAGCATTTT. Residues: CASSYQGFYQPQHF.

This clonotype was recorded at least ten times. The chain is built from TRBV3-1 and TRBJ2-5; 13 bases map to TRBD2. The germline CDR1 and CDR2 sequences are LGHDT and YNNKEL (reference sequence). Trimming cost V 5 bases and J 5 bases; bases outside gene matches: 8. The CDR3 covers 16 residues. This chain's CDR3 is CASSLWTSGSKETQYF. In DNA form, the CDR3 reads TGTGCCAGCAGCTTGTGGACTAGCGGGAGTAAGGAGACCCAGTACTTC.

Many counts were recorded for this clonotype. This rearrangement joins TRBV28 to TRBJ1-1; D gene unclear. CDR1 is MDHEN and CDR2 is SYDVKM in the germline V gene. Trimming removed 6 bases from V and 1 base from J, with 12 bases in between. The CDR3 contains 14 residues. DNA of the CDR3: TGTGCCAGCAGGGAAAGGGTACGGAACACTGAAGCTTTCTTT. Protein: CASRERVRNTEAFF.

This clonotype has ten or more counts. V usage is TRBV13 and J usage is TRBJ2-5, with TRBD2 identical over 12 bases. J lost 9 bases, V lost 7 bases, and 12 bases had no gene match. The CDR3 contains 15 residues. Looked up from germline, CDR1 is PRHDT and CDR2 is FYEKMQ (reference sequence). The CDR3 bases are TGTGCCAGCACCGGAGGACTAGCGGGGTCAAGGGCCCAGTACTTC. This gives the protein CASTGGLAGSRAQYF.

This clonotype was counted many times. J is TRBJ2-7 and V is TRBV9; 8 bases are a match to TRBD1. The V gene's germline CDR1 is SGDLS and CDR2 YYNGEE. V shed 0 bases, J shed 2 bases, and the junction held 4 bases outside the gene matches. The CDR3 sequence is 15 residues long. The CDR3 region has the DNA TGTGCCAGCAGCGTAGATGGACAGGGACCCTACGAGCAGTACTTC. Translated, it gives CASSVDGQGPYEQYF.

This clonotype has at least ten counts. This chain connects TRBV20-1 to TRBJ2-7; TRBD2 matches 8 bases. This CDR3 is 15 amino acids long. In germline, CDR1 is DFQATT, CDR2 SNEGSKA (reference sequence). V lost 0 bases, J lost 3 bases, and 7 bases stayed unmatched. CDR3 in DNA: TGCAGTGCTAGAGATTTAGGCCTAGCGGGCTACGAGCAGTACTTC. Residues: CSARDLGLAGYEQYF.

Many counts were recorded for this clonotype. V usage is TRBV20-1 and J usage is TRBJ1-5; 9 positions agree with TRBD1. This CDR3 has 14 residues. Trimming at V came to 2 bases and at J to 3 bases, leaving 2 bases not matched to a gene. The germline V gene encodes CDR1 DFQATT and CDR2 SNEGSKA (reference sequence). CDR3 nucleotides: TGCAGTGCTAGAAGACAGGGGGTCAATCAGCCCCAGCATTTT. Translated: CSARRQGVNQPQHF.

This clonotype was counted at least ten times. The rearrangement links TRBV10-3 to TRBJ2-5; 7 positions agree with TRBD1. The CDR3 sequence is 15 residues long. Trimming cost V 6 bases and J 2 bases; bases outside gene matches: 9. Germline-derived CDR1 and CDR2 are ENHRY and SYGVKD. Written as DNA, the CDR3 is TGTGCCATCAGCTCCAGACAGGGCCCTCAAGAGACCCAGTACTTC. Protein sequence: CAISSRQGPQETQYF.

This clonotype was counted ten times or more. The chain has TRBV7-2 and TRBJ2-1; 8 bases are a match to TRBD2. The CDR3 runs to 13 residues. From germline, CDR1 is SGHTA and CDR2 FQGNSA. Germline trimming cut 4 bases from V and 10 bases from J; bases unmatched to any gene: 6. CDR3 residues: CASSSGTRREQFF. The DNA of the CDR3 is TGTGCCAGCAGCTCTGGGACTAGGCGGGAGCAGTTCTTC.

The table lists this clonotype with many counts. This chain connects TRBV19 to TRBJ2-5; the match to TRBD2 covers 12 bases. This CDR3 has 14 amino acids. Germline trimming cut 8 bases from V and 4 bases from J; bases unmatched to any gene: 5. Germline V gene lookup returns CDR1 LNHDA and CDR2 SQIVND (reference sequence). The CDR3 coding sequence is TGTGCCAGTGGAAAACTAGCGGGAGGAGAGACCCAGTACTTC. Translating gives CASGKLAGGETQYF.

The sample holds a few counts of this clonotype. One end of the junction does not line up with germline, which may come from a read error. The rearrangement links TRBV4-1 to TRBJ1-2; TRBD1 matches 9 bases. This CDR3 has 17 residues. Germline V CDR1 and CDR2: MGHRA, YSYEKL. The CDR3 sequence is CASIQVPGTGPNYGYTF. CDR3 nucleotide sequence: TGCGCCAGCATCCAAGTGCCCGGGACAGGGCCTAACTATGGCTACACCTTC.

At least ten counts were recorded for this clonotype. The chain recombines TRBV6-2 or TRBV6-3 with TRBJ2-7; D possibly uses TRBD1 or TRBD2 (5 bases each). CDR3 length: 15 amino acids. Trimming cost V 2 bases and J 4 bases, with 15 bases left between them. Germline CDR1 MNHEY, CDR2 SVGEGT. The CDR3 reads CASSYPSRDGYEQYF. In DNA, the CDR3 is TGTGCCAGCAGTTACCCGTCCCGGGACGGGTACGAGCAGTACTTC.

This clonotype turned up a few times. A read error may explain this, as a much larger clone is one base away. The CDR3: CASSLDQLETQYF. CDR3 DNA sequence: TGTGCCAGCAGCCTAGACCAGCTAGAGACCCAGTACTTC. The V gene is TRBV12-3 or TRBV12-4, the J gene TRBJ2-5; no definite D call. The CDR3 loop spans 13 amino acids. V dropped 6 bases and J dropped 4 bases, with 12 bases sitting between them.

DNA for the CDR3: TGTGCCAGCAGCCCTCACCCACCGGGGGTACAGGGTCGGTACACTGAAGCTTTCTTT. Translated, it gives CASSPHPPGVQGRYTEAFF. The chain employs TRBV28 and TRBJ1-1, with D maybe TRBD1 (6 bases). This CDR3 has 19 amino acids. Trimming removed 6 bases from V and 3 bases from J, with 29 bases in between. The V gene's germline CDR1 is MDHEN and CDR2 SYDVKM.

Only a few counts were recorded for this clonotype. The chain links TRBV28 to TRBJ1-6; D may be TRBD1 (6 bases). V was pared by 4 bases and J by 10 bases, with 17 bases between. The CDR3 has 15 residues. Germline V lookup: CDR1 MDHEN, CDR2 SYDVKM. The DNA of the CDR3 is TGTGCCAGCAGTTACCCCACAGGGCGGTACTCACCCCTCCACTTT. Translated, it gives CASSYPTGRYSPLHF.

This clonotype was observed many times. The chain has TRBV6-5 and TRBJ2-7; D ambiguous. This CDR3 contains 11 residues. Trimming pared 7 bases from V and 2 bases from J, leaving 6 bases between. Germline CDR1 is MNHEY and CDR2 is SVGAGI. CDR3 nucleotides: TGTGCCAGCAAGGAAACCTACGAGCAGTACTTC. Protein: CASKETYEQYF.

This clonotype has ten or more counts. This chain uses TRBV29-1 with TRBJ2-6, with D possibly TRBD2 on 6 matching bases. The ends were cut back, 3 bases at V and 4 bases at J, with 16 bases in the middle. The CDR3 totals 16 residues. Germline CDR1 SQVTM, CDR2 ANQGSEA. Here the CDR3 reads CSVEEGTIAGANVLTF. The CDR3 DNA follows: TGCAGCGTTGAGGAGGGAACAATTGCCGGGGCCAACGTCCTGACTTTC.

Regarding this clonotype: A read error is possible here, since a much larger clone lies one base away. The V gene is TRBV18, the J gene TRBJ2-7, with 8 bases lining up with TRBD1. The CDR3 spans 14 residues. CDR1 and CDR2 (germline): KGHSH, LQKENI. This CDR3 is CANSPKQGEVEQYF. CDR3 DNA sequence: TGTGCCAACTCACCAAAACAGGGGGAAGTCGAGCAGTACTTC.